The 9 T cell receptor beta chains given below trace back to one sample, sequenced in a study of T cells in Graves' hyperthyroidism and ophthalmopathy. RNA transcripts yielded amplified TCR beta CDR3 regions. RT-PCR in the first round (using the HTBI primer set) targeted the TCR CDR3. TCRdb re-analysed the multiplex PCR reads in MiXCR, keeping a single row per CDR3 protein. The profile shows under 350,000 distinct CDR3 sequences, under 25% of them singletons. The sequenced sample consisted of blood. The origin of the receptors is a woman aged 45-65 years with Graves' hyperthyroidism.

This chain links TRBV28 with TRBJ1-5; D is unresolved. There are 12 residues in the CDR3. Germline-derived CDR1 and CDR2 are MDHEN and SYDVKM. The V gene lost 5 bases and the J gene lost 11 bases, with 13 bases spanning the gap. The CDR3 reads CASSSTVLAQHF. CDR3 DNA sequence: TGTGCCAGCAGTAGCACGGTTTTAGCCCAGCATTTT.

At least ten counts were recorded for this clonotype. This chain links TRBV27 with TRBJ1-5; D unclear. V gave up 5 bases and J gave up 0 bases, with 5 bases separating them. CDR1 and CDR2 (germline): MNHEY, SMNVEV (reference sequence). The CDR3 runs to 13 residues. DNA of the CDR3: TGTGCCAGCAGTCCTTTTAGCAATCAGCCCCAGCATTTT. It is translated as CASSPFSNQPQHF.

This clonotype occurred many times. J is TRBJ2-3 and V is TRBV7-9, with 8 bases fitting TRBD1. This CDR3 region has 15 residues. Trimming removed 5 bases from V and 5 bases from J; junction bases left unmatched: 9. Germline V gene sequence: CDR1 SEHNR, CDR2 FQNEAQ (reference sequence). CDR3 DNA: TGTGCCAGCAGCCTGGCGACAGGGGTGATAGATACGCAGTATTTT. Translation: CASSLATGVIDTQYF.

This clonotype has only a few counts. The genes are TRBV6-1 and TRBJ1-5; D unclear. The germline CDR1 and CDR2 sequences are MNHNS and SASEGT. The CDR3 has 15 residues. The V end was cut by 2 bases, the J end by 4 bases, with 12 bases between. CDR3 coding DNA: TGTGCCAGCAGTGAACCCCATCCAGAAAATCAGCCCCAGCATTTT. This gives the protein CASSEPHPENQPQHF.

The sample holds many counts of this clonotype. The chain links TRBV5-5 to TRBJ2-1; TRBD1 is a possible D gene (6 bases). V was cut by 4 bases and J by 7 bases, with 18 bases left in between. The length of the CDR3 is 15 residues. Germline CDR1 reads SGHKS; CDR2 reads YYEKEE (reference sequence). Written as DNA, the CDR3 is TGTGCCAGCAGCATTACAGGACAGCGTGGGAATGAGCAGTTCTTC. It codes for CASSITGQRGNEQFF.

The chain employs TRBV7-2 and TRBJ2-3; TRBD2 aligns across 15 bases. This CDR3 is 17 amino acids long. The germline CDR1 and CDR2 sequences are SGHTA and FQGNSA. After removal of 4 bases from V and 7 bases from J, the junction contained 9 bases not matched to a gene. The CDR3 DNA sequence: TGTGCCAGCAGCTCAATAGGGACTAGCGGGAGGCCGCATACGCAGTATTTT. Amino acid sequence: CASSSIGTSGRPHTQYF.

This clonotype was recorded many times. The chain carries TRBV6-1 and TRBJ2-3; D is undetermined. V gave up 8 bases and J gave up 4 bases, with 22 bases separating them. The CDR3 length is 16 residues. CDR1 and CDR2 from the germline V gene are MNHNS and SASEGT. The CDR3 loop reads CASPAFAPPAPDTQYF. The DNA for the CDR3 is TGTGCCAGCCCCGCCTTTGCCCCACCGGCCCCAGATACGCAGTATTTT.

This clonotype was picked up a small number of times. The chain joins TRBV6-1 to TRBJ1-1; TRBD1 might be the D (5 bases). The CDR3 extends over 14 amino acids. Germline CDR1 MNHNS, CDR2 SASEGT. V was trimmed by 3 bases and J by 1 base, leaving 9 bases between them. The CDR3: CASSEVGQNTEAFF. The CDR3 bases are TGTGCCAGCAGTGAGGTGGGGCAGAACACTGAAGCTTTCTTT.

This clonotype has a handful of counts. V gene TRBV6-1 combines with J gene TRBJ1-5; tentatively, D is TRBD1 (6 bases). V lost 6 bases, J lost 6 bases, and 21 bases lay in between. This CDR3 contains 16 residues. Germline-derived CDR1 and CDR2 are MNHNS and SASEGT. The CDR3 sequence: CASRDRGGRGGQPQHF. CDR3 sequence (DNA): TGTGCCAGCAGGGATCGTGGCGGACGAGGGGGTCAGCCCCAGCATTTT.